Shown below are 27 T cell receptor beta chains from a single sample sequenced in a study of control samples from healthy donors and cancer patients. Produced via immunoSEQ multiplex PCR; TCRdb's table is partial and in-frame only. The sample includes some 120,000 clones, about 93% of them seen just once. Sequenced sample: blood. Receptors were obtained from a man younger than 30 in good health.

The gene calls are TRBV28 and TRBJ1-2; tentatively, D is TRBD1 (5 bases). Trimming removed 7 bases from V and 3 bases from J, with 12 bases in between. The CDR3 is 13 residues long. Germline V gene lookup returns CDR1 MDHEN and CDR2 SYDVKM. The CDR3 region is CASTLRGDYGYTF. In DNA form, the CDR3 reads TGTGCCAGCACCCTTAGAGGGGACTATGGCTACACCTTC.

The chain has TRBV25-1 and TRBJ2-5, with a tentative D call TRBD2 (6 bases). The ends were cut back, 3 bases at V and 7 bases at J, with 6 bases in the middle. The germline V gene encodes CDR1 MGHDK and CDR2 SYGVNS. CDR3 length equals 11 residues. The CDR3 is CASSDGRTQYF. The CDR3 coding sequence is TGTGCCAGCAGTGACGGGAGGACCCAGTACTTC.

This chain links TRBV5-1 with TRBJ1-2, with a tentative D call TRBD1 (5 bases). Trimming took off 1 base at V and 2 bases at J, with 6 bases between the two ends. Germline CDR1 and CDR2: SGHRS and YFSETQ. The CDR3 loop spans 13 amino acids. The CDR3 region is CASSLRGNYGYTF. The CDR3, as DNA: TGCGCCAGCAGCTTGAGGGGAAACTATGGCTACACCTTC.

This clone was counted once. The genes are TRBV28 and TRBJ1-5; D is unresolved. CDR3 length: 15 amino acids. V was cut by 1 base and J by 4 bases, with 11 bases left in between. Germline V gives CDR1 MDHEN, CDR2 SYDVKM. The CDR3 loop reads CASSLSGRPNQPQHF. CDR3 bases: TGTGCCAGCAGTTTATCCGGCAGGCCAAATCAGCCCCAGCATTTT.

The genes are TRBV2 and TRBJ1-5, with 7 bases fitting TRBD1. There are 13 residues in the CDR3. J was trimmed by 6 bases and V by 6 bases; bases with no gene match: 5. The germline V gene has CDR1 SNHLY and CDR2 FYNNEI. CDR3 in amino acids: CASSPDRVQPQHF. The DNA for the CDR3 is TGTGCCAGCAGCCCCGACAGGGTTCAGCCCCAGCATTTT. Based on the CDR3 plus reference TRBV2 and TRBJ1-5, the full variable domain is EPEVTQTPSHQVTQMGQEVILRCVPISNHLYFYWYRQILGQKVEFLVSFYNNEISEKSEIFDDQFSVERPDGSNFTLKIRSTKLEDSAMYFCASSPDRVQPQHFGDGTRLSIL.

This chain connects TRBV6-6 to TRBJ1-5; no clear D. The V gene's germline CDR1 is MNHNY and CDR2 SVGAGI (reference sequence). V was shortened by 6 bases and J by 4 bases, with 16 bases between the two germline ends. The CDR3 is 15 amino acids. The CDR3 bases are TGTGCCAGCAGAAATTTACGGGTCCAGAATCAGCCCCAGCATTTT. Its translation is CASRNLRVQNQPQHF.

The rearrangement links TRBV6-5 to TRBJ2-3; possible D gene TRBD2, 5 bases. This CDR3 has 13 amino acids. V shed 3 bases and J shed 3 bases, with 7 bases lying between them. Germline V gene lookup returns CDR1 MNHEY and CDR2 SVGAGI. CDR3 residues: CASSYRRTDTQYF. The CDR3 DNA follows: TGTGCCAGCAGTTATCGGAGGACAGATACGCAGTATTTT.

The chain employs TRBV6-5 and TRBJ2-7; the D gene is possibly TRBD2 (6 bases). The CDR3 covers 14 residues. Germline CDR1 and CDR2: MNHEY and SVGAGI. The V gene lost 0 bases and the J gene lost 3 bases, with 9 bases spanning the gap. DNA for the CDR3: TGTGCCAGCAGTTACTCGGACTATAACTACGAGCAGTACTTC. Amino acids: CASSYSDYNYEQYF.

This chain's CDR3 is CASSRQGSEAFF. The CDR3 nucleotides are TGTGCCAGTAGTAGACAGGGATCTGAAGCTTTCTTT. J is TRBJ1-1 and V is TRBV19; 7 bases align to TRBD1. The germline CDR1 and CDR2 sequences are LNHDA and SQIVND (reference sequence). V was clipped by 4 bases and J by 6 bases; unmatched bases: 2. This CDR3 has 12 amino acids.

The chain is built from TRBV3-1 (or the pseudogene TRBV3-2) and TRBJ2-1, with TRBD2 matching 13 bases. V trimming: 4 bases; J trimming: 9 bases; junction bases outside the gene matches: 6. The CDR3 contains 15 residues. Germline CDR1 LGHDT, CDR2 YNNKEL (reference sequence). The CDR3 DNA is TGTGCCAGCAGCCGAGGACTAGCGGGAGACAGTGAGCAGTTCTTC. Translated: CASSRGLAGDSEQFF.

V gene TRBV5-5 combines with J gene TRBJ1-1, with a tentative D call TRBD1 (6 bases). The CDR3 is made up of 15 amino acids. Germline loops: CDR1 SGHKS, CDR2 YYEKEE (reference sequence). The V end was cut by 0 bases, the J end by 4 bases, with 13 bases between. The CDR3 is CASSLEWAGATEAFF. The CDR3 DNA is TGTGCCAGCAGCTTGGAATGGGCGGGGGCCACTGAAGCTTTCTTT.

This sequence joins TRBV24-1 and TRBJ1-5; D possibly corresponds to TRBD1 (6 bases). This CDR3 contains 13 residues. Germline CDR1 KGHDR, CDR2 SFDVKD. Trimming took off 9 bases at V and 3 bases at J, with 11 bases between the two ends. The CDR3 DNA follows: TGTGCCACCCTGGACAGTTCCAATCAGCCCCAGCATTTT. This translates into CATLDSSNQPQHF.

In its sample, this clone was seen once. This same CDR3 is encoded by further DNA sequences in the sample. This chain links TRBV5-1 with TRBJ2-7; no reliable D call. The V end lost 0 bases, the J end lost 2 bases, and 9 bases lay between the germline ends. The CDR3 totals 14 residues. CDR1 and CDR2 from the germline V gene are SGHRS and YFSETQ. The CDR3 DNA reads TGCGCCAGCAGCTTGGGGACGGGCGCCTACGAGCAGTACGTC. This codes for CASSLGTGAYEQYV.

V and J are TRBV24-1 and TRBJ1-1; no clear D. The V gene lost 2 bases and the J gene lost 8 bases, with 5 bases spanning the gap. This CDR3 is 11 amino acids long. Germline CDR1 KGHDR, CDR2 SFDVKD. The CDR3 loop reads CATSDSVEAFF. CDR3 DNA: TGTGCCACCAGTGATTCGGTGGAAGCTTTCTTT.

The V call is TRBV3-1 (or the pseudogene TRBV3-2), the J call TRBJ1-1; 9 positions agree with TRBD1. Germline CDR1 reads LGHDT; CDR2 reads YNNKEL (reference sequence). J lost 6 bases, V lost 6 bases, and 8 bases had no gene match. CDR3 size: 14 residues. The DNA for the CDR3 is TGTGCCAGCAGACAGGGGGCGGGAGAAGCTGAAGCTTTCTTT. It is translated as CASRQGAGEAEAFF.

The rearrangement links TRBV30 to TRBJ1-4, with 7 positions matching TRBD1. V was pared by 4 bases and J by 4 bases, with 9 bases of the junction left unmatched. CDR3 size: 15 residues. Germline CDR1 GTSNPN, CDR2 SVGIG (reference sequence). CDR3 in amino acids: CAWNSGGDYNEKLFF. The CDR3 bases are TGTGCCTGGAACTCAGGGGGGGATTATAATGAAAAACTGTTTTTT.

The rearrangement joins TRBV7-9 to TRBJ2-6; D is unresolved. Germline CDR1 SEHNR, CDR2 FQNEAQ (reference sequence). V lost 1 base and J 0 bases, leaving 10 bases between the germline ends. CDR3 length: 17 residues. The CDR3: CASSLDVWPSGANVLTF. CDR3 coding DNA: TGTGCCAGCAGCTTAGACGTTTGGCCCTCTGGGGCCAACGTCCTGACTTTC.

V and J are TRBV10-3 and TRBJ1-5; 8 bases fit TRBD1. CDR1 is ENHRY and CDR2 is SYGVKD in the germline V gene. The CDR3 has 13 amino acids. V dropped 11 bases and J dropped 3; count of bases not matched to a gene: 6. In DNA form, the CDR3 reads TGTGCCGTCGGACAGGGCAACAATCAGCCCCAGCATTTT. Amino acids: CAVGQGNNQPQHF.

The chain has TRBV12-3 or TRBV12-4 and TRBJ2-4, with TRBD1 identical over 7 bases. V dropped 1 base and J dropped 8; count of bases not matched to a gene: 2. This CDR3 is built from 13 residues. CDR3 coding DNA: TGTGCCAGCAGTTTAGGACAGGGCGACATTCAGTACTTC. Amino acid sequence: CASSLGQGDIQYF.

This chain joins TRBV27 and TRBJ1-4; D is undetermined. Germline loops: CDR1 MNHEY, CDR2 SMNVEV (reference sequence). V shed 4 bases and J shed 4 bases, with 10 bases lying between them. The CDR3 has 14 residues. This CDR3 is CASSSLRSNEKLFF. In nucleotides, the CDR3 is TGTGCCAGCAGTTCCTTACGCAGTAATGAAAAACTGTTTTTT.

The rearrangement uses TRBV2 and TRBJ1-5; TRBD1 matches at 8 bases. The CDR3 loop spans 15 amino acids. Trimming took 5 bases from V and 4 from J; bases not matched to a gene: 7. CDR1 and CDR2 from the germline V gene are SNHLY and FYNNEI. The CDR3: CASSPRTGTNQPQHF. CDR3 DNA sequence: TGTGCCAGCAGTCCCAGGACAGGGACGAATCAGCCCCAGCATTTT.

The V call is TRBV5-4, the J call TRBJ2-5; perhaps TRBD1 as D (5 bases). CDR1 SGHNT and CDR2 YYREEE come from the germline V gene (reference sequence). The V and J ends lost 0 bases and 2 bases respectively, with 5 bases between them. This CDR3 is built from 13 residues. The CDR3 reads CASSLGQQETQYF. Written as DNA, the CDR3 is TGTGCCAGCAGCTTGGGACAGCAAGAGACCCAGTACTTC. The complete variable domain, with remaining parts taken from reference TRBV5-4 and TRBJ2-5, reads ETGVTQSPTHLIKTRGQQVTLRCSSQSGHNTVSWYQQALGQGPQFIFQYYREEENGRGNFPPRFSGLQFPNYSSELNVNALELDDSALYLCASSLGQQETQYFGPGTRLLVL.

The chain uses TRBV11-3 and TRBJ1-4, with 7 bases aligning to TRBD1. This CDR3 region has 15 residues. Per germline, CDR1 SGHNT and CDR2 YENEEA. V shed 4 bases and J 5 bases; nucleotides not matched to a gene: 7. This chain's CDR3 is CASSSGTAANEKLFF. The CDR3 DNA is TGTGCCAGCAGCTCCGGGACAGCGGCGAATGAAAAACTGTTTTTT.

This chain joins TRBV6-5 and TRBJ1-2; possible D gene TRBD1, 6 bases. Trimming cost V 7 bases and J 7 bases, with 16 bases left between them. CDR1 MNHEY and CDR2 SVGAGI come from the germline V gene. This CDR3 comprises 13 residues. Here the CDR3 reads CASTSNRESGYTF. The CDR3 DNA is TGTGCCAGCACTAGTAACAGGGAGTCTGGCTACACCTTC.

This clone showed up just once. This chain connects TRBV6-5 to TRBJ1-4; no clear D. This CDR3 spans 15 amino acids. V was trimmed by 2 bases and J by 0 bases, leaving 7 bases between them. Germline V CDR1 and CDR2: MNHEY, SVGAGI. The CDR3 region has the DNA TGTGCCAGCAGTTACAGGGCCGCAACTAATGAAAAACTGTTTTTT. This sequence encodes CASSYRAATNEKLFF.

The V and J genes are TRBV3-1 (or the pseudogene TRBV3-2) and TRBJ1-2; no reliable D call. The CDR3 spans 12 residues. Trimming took off 6 bases at V and 3 bases at J, with 8 bases between the two ends. CDR1 and CDR2 from the germline V gene are LGHDT and YNNKEL (reference sequence). CDR3: CASSRADYGYTF. Here the CDR3 DNA reads TGTGCCAGCAGTCGGGCAGACTATGGCTACACCTTC.

Of note for this clone: At one boundary the junction diverges from the germline segment, which might be a read error. V usage is TRBV19 and J usage is TRBJ1-4; 7 bases fit TRBD1. The CDR3 runs 14 residues. CDR1 and CDR2 from the germline V gene are LNHDA and SQIVND (reference sequence). CDR3 bases: TGTGCCAATAGTCTATCCGGGACAGCCGGACAACTGTTTTTT. Protein product: CANSLSGTAGQLFF.